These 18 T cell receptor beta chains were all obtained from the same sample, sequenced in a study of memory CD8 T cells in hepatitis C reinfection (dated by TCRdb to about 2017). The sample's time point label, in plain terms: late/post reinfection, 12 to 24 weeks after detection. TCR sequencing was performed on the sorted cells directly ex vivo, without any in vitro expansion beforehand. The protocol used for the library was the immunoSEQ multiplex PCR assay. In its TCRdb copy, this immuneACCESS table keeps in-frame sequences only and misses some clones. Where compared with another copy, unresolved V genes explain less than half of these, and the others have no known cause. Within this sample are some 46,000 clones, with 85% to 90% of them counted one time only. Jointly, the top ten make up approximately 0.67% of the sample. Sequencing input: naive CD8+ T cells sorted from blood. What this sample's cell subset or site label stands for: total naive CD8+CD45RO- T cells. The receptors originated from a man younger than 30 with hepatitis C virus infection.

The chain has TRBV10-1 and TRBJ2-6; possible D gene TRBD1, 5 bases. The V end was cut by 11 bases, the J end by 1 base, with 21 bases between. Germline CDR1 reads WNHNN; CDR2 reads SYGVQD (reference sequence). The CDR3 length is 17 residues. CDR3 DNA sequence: TGCGCCGCCCCTCGGAGACAGCCAGGATCTGGGGCCAACGTCCTGACTTTC. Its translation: CAAPRRQPGSGANVLTF.

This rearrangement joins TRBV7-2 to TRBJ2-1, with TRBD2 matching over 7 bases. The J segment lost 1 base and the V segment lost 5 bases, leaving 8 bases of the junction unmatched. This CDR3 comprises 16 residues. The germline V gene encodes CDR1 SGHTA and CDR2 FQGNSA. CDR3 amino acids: CASSLPSGVSYNEQFF. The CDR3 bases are TGTGCCAGCAGCCTCCCCAGCGGGGTATCCTACAATGAGCAGTTCTTC.

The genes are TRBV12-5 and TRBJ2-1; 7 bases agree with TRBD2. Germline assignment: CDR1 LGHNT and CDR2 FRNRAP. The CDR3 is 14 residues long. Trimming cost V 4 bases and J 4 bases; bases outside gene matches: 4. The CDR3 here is CASGSLGGYNEQFF. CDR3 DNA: TGTGCTAGTGGTTCCCTGGGGGGGTACAATGAGCAGTTCTTC.

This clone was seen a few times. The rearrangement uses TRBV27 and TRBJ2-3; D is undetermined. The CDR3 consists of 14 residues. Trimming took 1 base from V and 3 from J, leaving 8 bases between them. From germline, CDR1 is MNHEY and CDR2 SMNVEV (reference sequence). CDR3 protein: CASSLLPGTDTQYF. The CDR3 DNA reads TGTGCCAGCAGTTTATTGCCAGGTACAGATACGCAGTATTTT.

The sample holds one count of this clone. In DNA form, the CDR3 reads TGTGCCAGCAGCTCTCTAGACAGCTATGGGGGCGAGCAGTACGTC. This encodes CASSSLDSYGGEQYV. This rearrangement joins TRBV7-2 to TRBJ2-7; D tentatively fits TRBD1 or TRBD2 (5 bases each). This CDR3 comprises 15 residues. Germline V CDR1 and CDR2: SGHTA, FQGNSA. V was cut by 4 bases and J by 6 bases, with 19 bases left in between.

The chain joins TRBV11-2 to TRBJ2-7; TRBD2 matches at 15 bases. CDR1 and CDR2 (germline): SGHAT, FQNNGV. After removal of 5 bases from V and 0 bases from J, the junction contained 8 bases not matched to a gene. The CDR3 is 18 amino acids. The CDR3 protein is CASSPGTSGRISSYEQYF. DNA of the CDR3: TGTGCCAGCAGCCCCGGGACTAGCGGGAGGATCAGCTCCTACGAGCAGTACTTC. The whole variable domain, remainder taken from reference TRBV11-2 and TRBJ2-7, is EAGVAQSPRYKIIEKRQSVAFWCNPISGHATLYWYQQILGQGPKLLIQFQNNGVVDDSQLPKDRFSAERLKGVDSTLKIQPAKLEDSAVYLCASSPGTSGRISSYEQYFGPGTRLTVT.

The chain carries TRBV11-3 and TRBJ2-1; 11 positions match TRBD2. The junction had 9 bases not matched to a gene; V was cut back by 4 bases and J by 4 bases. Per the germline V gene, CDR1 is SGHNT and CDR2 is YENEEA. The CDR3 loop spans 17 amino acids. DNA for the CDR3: TGTGCCAGCAGCTCCTCTGGGACTAGCGGATTTTACAATGAGCAGTTCTTC. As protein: CASSSSGTSGFYNEQFF.

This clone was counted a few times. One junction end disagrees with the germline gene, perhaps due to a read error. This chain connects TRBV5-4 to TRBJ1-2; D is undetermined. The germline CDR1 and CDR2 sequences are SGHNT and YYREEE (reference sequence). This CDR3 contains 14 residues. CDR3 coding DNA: TGTGCCAGCAGCCCCTCAATAAATCCCTATGACTACACCTTC. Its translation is CASSPSINPYDYTF.

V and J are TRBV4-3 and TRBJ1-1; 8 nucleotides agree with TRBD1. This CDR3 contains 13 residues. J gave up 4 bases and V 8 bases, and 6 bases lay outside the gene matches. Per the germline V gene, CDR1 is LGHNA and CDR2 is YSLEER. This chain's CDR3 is CASSRTGSTEAFF. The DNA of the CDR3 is TGCGCCAGCTCTAGGACAGGGTCCACTGAAGCTTTCTTT.

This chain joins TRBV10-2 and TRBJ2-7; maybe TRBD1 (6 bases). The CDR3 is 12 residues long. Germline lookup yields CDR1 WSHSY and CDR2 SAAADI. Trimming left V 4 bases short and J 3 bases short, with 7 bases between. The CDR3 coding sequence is TGCGCCAGCAGTGCAGGGGTCTACGAGCAGTACGTC. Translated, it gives CASSAGVYEQYV.

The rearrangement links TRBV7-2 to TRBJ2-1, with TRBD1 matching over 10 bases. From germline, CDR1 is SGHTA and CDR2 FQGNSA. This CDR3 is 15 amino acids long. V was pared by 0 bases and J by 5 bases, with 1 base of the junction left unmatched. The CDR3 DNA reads TGTGCCAGCAGCTTAGCGGGACAGGGGAACAATGAGCAGTTCTTC. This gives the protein CASSLAGQGNNEQFF.

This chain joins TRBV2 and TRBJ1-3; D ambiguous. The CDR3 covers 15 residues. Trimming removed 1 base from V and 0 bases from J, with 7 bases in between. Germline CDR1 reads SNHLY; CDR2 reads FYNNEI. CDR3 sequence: CASSEDSYSGNTIYF. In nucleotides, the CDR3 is TGTGCCAGCAGTGAAGACAGCTACTCTGGAAACACCATATATTTT.

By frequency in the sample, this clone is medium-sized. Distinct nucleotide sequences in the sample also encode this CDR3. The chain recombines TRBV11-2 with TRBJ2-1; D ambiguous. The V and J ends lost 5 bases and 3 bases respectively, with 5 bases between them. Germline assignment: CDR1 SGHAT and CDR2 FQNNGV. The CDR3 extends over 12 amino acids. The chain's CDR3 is CASSLYYNEQFF. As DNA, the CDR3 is TGTGCCAGCAGCCTTTACTACAATGAGCAGTTCTTC.

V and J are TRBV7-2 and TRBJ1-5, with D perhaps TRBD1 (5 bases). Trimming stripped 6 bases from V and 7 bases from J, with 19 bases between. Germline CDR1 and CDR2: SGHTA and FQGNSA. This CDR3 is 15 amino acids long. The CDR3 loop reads CASRRVGPGVQPQHF. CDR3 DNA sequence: TGTGCCAGCAGGCGGGTAGGTCCGGGGGTGCAGCCCCAGCATTTT.

CDR3 coding DNA: TGTGCCAGCAGTGACTCGAACGGCGGGGAGCTGTTTTTT. This gives the protein CASSDSNGGELFF. The chain carries TRBV6-4 and TRBJ2-2; no clear D. Trimming took 0 bases from V and 7 from J, leaving 6 bases between them. The germline V gene has CDR1 MRHNA and CDR2 SNTAGT. The CDR3 has 13 residues.

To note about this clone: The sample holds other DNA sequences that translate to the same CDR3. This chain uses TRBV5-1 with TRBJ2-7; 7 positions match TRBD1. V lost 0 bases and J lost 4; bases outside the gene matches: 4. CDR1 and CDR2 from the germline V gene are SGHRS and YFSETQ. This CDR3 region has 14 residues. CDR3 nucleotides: TGCGCCAGCAGCTTGGGACAGGGTTCTTACGAGCAGTACTTC. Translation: CASSLGQGSYEQYF.

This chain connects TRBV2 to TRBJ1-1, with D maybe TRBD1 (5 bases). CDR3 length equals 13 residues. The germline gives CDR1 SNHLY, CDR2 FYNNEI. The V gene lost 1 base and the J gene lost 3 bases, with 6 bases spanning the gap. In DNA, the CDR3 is TGTGCCAGCAGTGAAGGGGGCGACACTGAAGCTTTCTTT. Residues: CASSEGGDTEAFF.

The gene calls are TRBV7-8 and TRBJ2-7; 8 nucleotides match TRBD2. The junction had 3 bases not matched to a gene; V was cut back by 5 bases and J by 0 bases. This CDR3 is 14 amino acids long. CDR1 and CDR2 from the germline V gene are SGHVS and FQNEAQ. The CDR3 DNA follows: TGTGCCAGCAGCCCCGGGACTAGCTCCTACGAGCAGTACTTC. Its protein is CASSPGTSSYEQYF.